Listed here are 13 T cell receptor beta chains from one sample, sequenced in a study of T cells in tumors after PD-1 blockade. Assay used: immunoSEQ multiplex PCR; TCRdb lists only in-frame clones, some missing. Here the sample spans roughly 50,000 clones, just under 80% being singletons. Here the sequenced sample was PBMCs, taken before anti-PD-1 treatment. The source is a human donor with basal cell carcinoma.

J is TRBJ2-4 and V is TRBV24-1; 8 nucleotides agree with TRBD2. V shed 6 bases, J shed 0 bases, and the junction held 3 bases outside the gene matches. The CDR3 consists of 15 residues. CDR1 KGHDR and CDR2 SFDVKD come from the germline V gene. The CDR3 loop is CATSTSGVAKNIQYF. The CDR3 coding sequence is TGTGCCACCAGTACTAGCGGAGTAGCCAAAAACATTCAGTACTTC.

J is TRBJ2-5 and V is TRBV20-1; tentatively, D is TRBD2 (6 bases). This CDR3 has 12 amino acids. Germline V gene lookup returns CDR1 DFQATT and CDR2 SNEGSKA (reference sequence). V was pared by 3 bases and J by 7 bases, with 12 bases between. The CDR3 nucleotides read TGCAGTGCTAGTCCCTATAGCGGGACCCAGTACTTC. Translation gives CSASPYSGTQYF.

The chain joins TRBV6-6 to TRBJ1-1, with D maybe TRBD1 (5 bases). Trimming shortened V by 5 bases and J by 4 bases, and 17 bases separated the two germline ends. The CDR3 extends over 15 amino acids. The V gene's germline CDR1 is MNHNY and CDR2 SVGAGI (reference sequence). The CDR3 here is CASSPGTVGGTEAFF. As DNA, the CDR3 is TGTGCCAGCAGTCCTGGGACGGTCGGGGGCACTGAAGCTTTCTTT.

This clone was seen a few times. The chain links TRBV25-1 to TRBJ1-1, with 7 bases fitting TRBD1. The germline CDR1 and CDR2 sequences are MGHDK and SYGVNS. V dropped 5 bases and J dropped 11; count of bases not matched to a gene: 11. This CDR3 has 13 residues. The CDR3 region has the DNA TGTGCCAGCAGTCCGACCCGACAGGGCGGCGCTTTCTTT. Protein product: CASSPTRQGGAFF.

The CDR3 spells CASSDRGNQPQHF. The CDR3 DNA reads as TGTGCCAGCAGTGACAGGGGGAATCAGCCCCAGCATTTT. The chain links TRBV6-6 to TRBJ1-5, with TRBD1 identical over 9 bases. V was pared by 5 bases and J by 4 bases, with 0 bases of the junction left unmatched. The CDR3 is 13 residues long. The germline gives CDR1 MNHNY, CDR2 SVGAGI (reference sequence).

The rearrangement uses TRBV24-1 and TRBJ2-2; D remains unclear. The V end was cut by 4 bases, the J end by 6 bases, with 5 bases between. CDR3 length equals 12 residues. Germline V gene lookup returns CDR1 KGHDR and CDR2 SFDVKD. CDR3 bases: TGTGCCACCAGTGACCCACCCGGGGAGCTGTTTTTT. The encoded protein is CATSDPPGELFF.

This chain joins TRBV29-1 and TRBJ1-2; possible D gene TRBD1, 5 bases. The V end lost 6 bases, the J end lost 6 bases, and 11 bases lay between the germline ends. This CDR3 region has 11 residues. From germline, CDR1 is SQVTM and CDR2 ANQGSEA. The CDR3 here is CSVPGLHGYTF. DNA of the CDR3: TGCAGCGTCCCAGGGTTGCATGGCTACACCTTC.

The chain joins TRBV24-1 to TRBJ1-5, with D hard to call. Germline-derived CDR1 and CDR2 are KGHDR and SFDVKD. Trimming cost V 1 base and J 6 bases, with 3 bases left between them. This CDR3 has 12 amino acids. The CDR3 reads CATSDLGQPQHF. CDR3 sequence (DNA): TGTGCCACCAGTGATTTAGGTCAGCCCCAGCATTTT.

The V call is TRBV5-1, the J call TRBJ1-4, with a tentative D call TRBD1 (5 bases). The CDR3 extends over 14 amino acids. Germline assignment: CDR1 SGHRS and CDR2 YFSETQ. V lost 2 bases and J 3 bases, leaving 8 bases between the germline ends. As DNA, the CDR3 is TGCGCCAGCAGCTTAGACAGCCCTAATGAAAAACTGTTTTTT. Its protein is CASSLDSPNEKLFF.

This CDR3 reads CASSLEALETQYF. CDR3 in DNA: TGTGCCAGCAGTTTAGAAGCCTTAGAGACCCAGTACTTC. The chain uses TRBV12-3 or TRBV12-4 and TRBJ2-5; D unresolved. This CDR3 region has 13 residues. V gave up 1 base and J gave up 4 bases, with 7 bases separating them.

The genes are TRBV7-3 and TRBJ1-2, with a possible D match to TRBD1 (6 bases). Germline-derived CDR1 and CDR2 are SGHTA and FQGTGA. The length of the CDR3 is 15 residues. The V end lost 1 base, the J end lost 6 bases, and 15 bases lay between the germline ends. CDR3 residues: CASSLMATGRNGYTF. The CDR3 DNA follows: TGTGCCAGCAGCTTAATGGCCACAGGGAGGAATGGCTACACCTTC.

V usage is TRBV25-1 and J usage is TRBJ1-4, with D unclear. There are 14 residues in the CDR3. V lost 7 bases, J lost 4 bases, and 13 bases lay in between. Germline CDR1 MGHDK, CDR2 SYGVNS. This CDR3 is CASKSGQINEKLFF. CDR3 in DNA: TGTGCCAGCAAAAGTGGGCAGATTAATGAAAAACTGTTTTTT.

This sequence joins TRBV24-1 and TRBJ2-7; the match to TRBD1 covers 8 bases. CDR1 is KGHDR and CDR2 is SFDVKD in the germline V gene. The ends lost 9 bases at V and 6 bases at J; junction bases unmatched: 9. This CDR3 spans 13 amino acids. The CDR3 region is CATLDPGTGEQYF. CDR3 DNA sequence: TGTGCCACCCTAGATCCAGGGACAGGCGAGCAGTACTTC.